A selection of T cell receptor beta chains follows, all from one sample in a study of T cell repertoires in ileal Crohn's disease. Generated by immunoSEQ multiplex PCR, the TCRdb table keeps only in-frame clones and is missing some. The table shows about 60,000 clones, with about 89% occurring only once. Material for sequencing was ileal tissue. The receptors here all came from an adult with Crohn's disease. The CDR3 runs from the conserved cysteine through the conserved F or W. Fields, in order: D gene, J gene, V gene, clone size, CDR3 protein, CDR3 DNA. The D gene is left open where the match is weak. The size of a clone is reported for some rows only, either as once, few or many, or as a class for expanded clones.

NA,TRBJ1-5,TRBV6-1,NA,CASSGGDQPQHF,TGTGCCAGCAGTGGAGGAGATCAGCCCCAGCATTTT
TRBD1,TRBJ2-3,TRBV2,NA,CASSVGQGTDTQYF,TGTGCCAGCAGTGTGGGACAGGGGACAGATACGCAGTATTTT
NA,TRBJ1-1,TRBV19,NA,CASRVHNGIEAFF,TGTGCCAGTAGAGTCCATAACGGGATTGAAGCTTTCTTT
NA,TRBJ2-7,TRBV16,NA,CASSQRVGAYEQYF,TGTGCCAGCAGCCAGAGGGTAGGAGCCTACGAGCAGTACTTC
NA,TRBJ2-3,TRBV11-3,NA,CASSLTGTTDTQYF,TGTGCCAGCAGCCTTACAGGGACCACAGATACGCAGTATTTT
TRBD2,TRBJ2-4,TRBV29-1,once,CSVLTRSTSGRDIQYF,TGCAGCGTCCTAACCCGAAGTACTAGCGGGCGGGACATTCAGTACTTC
TRBD1,TRBJ1-2,TRBV28,NA,CASEGQRNYGYTF,TGTGCCAGTGAGGGACAGCGAAACTATGGCTACACCTTC
NA,TRBJ1-1,TRBV10-3,NA,CAISGPTASVEAFF,TGTGCCATCAGTGGCCCTACAGCATCAGTTGAAGCTTTCTTT
TRBD1,TRBJ2-7,TRBV6-1,NA,CASSETGVISVGEQYF,TGTGCCAGCAGTGAGACAGGGGTCATTTCGGTTGGCGAGCAGTACTTC
TRBD1,TRBJ1-5,TRBV19,NA,CASSNQGGNQPQHF,TGTGCCAGTAGTAACCAGGGGGGCAATCAGCCCCAGCATTTT
TRBD1,TRBJ1-1,TRBV18,NA,CASSLAPLTGRNTEAFF,TGTGCCAGCTCACTAGCCCCGCTGACAGGGCGGAACACTGAAGCTTTCTTT
TRBD2,TRBJ2-3,TRBV29-1,NA,CSVDGTSGGVDTDTQYF,TGCAGCGTTGATGGGACTAGCGGGGGGGTAGACACAGATACGCAGTATTTT
TRBD2,TRBJ2-1,TRBV5-1,NA,CASSTRGLALNNEQFF,TGCGCCAGCAGCACAAGGGGACTAGCGCTGAACAATGAGCAGTTCTTC
NA,TRBJ1-2,TRBV5-6,NA,CASSLGEQVYGYTF,TGTGCCAGCAGCTTGGGGGAACAGGTATATGGCTACACCTTC
NA,TRBJ2-7,TRBV20-1,NA,CSVEDSHEQYF,TGCAGTGTCGAGGACTCCCACGAGCAGTACTTC
NA,TRBJ1-1,TRBV6-5,NA,CASSRGGRSGTEAFF,TGTGCCAGCAGTAGGGGGGGAAGGAGTGGGACTGAAGCTTTCTTT
TRBD2,TRBJ2-5,TRBV7-6,NA,CASSQTPGGETQYF,TGTGCCAGCAGCCAGACCCCGGGAGGGGAGACCCAGTACTTC
TRBD1,TRBJ1-2,TRBV7-8,NA,CASSSGTGSFNYGYTF,TGTGCCAGCAGCTCGGGGACAGGGTCCTTCAACTATGGCTACACCTTC
NA,TRBJ1-2,TRBV7-2,NA,CASSLRRSDRNYGYTF,TGTGCCAGCAGCTTAAGGAGGTCCGACAGGAATTATGGCTACACCTTC
TRBD1,TRBJ2-3,TRBV2,NA,CASSDGRGSTDTQYF,TGTGCCAGCAGTGACGGCAGGGGGAGCACAGATACGCAGTATTTT
NA,TRBJ2-2,TRBV23-1,NA,CASSHPETGPNTGELFF,TGCGCCAGCAGTCACCCCGAGACAGGCCCGAACACCGGGGAGCTGTTTTTT
NA,TRBJ2-1,TRBV5-6,NA,CASSLRGHSYNEQFF,TGTGCCAGCAGCTTGAGGGGACACTCCTACAATGAGCAGTTCTTC
TRBD1,TRBJ2-7,TRBV4-2,NA,CASSQEGQGYEQYF,TGTGCCAGCAGCCAAGAAGGACAGGGATACGAGCAGTACTTC
NA,TRBJ1-2,TRBV30,NA,CASSQGRHGYTF,TGTGCCTCCTCCCAGGGTCGTCATGGCTACACCTTC
NA,TRBJ1-4,TRBV7-9,NA,CASSFDLQGKSEKLFF,TGTGCCAGCAGCTTCGACCTGCAGGGCAAAAGTGAAAAACTGTTTTTT
TRBD1,TRBJ2-7,TRBV6-5,NA,CASSYDRANYYEQYF,TGTGCCAGCAGTTACGACAGGGCCAATTACTACGAGCAGTACTTC
NA,TRBJ1-2,TRBV29-1,NA,CSVLRDTSGYTF,TGCAGCGTTCTCCGGGACACCTCTGGCTACACCTTC
TRBD1,TRBJ2-2,TRBV4-1,NA,CASSPQGARDTGELFF,TGCGCCAGCAGCCCACAGGGGGCGCGGGACACCGGGGAGCTGTTTTTT
NA,TRBJ1-1,TRBV29-1,NA,CSASGGTEAFF,TGCAGCGCTAGCGGGGGCACTGAAGCTTTCTTT
TRBD1,TRBJ1-6,TRBV28,NA,CASRTGTAANSPLHF,TGTGCCAGCAGGACCGGGACAGCGGCTAATTCACCCCTCCACTTT
NA,TRBJ1-2,TRBV9,NA,CASSVVMRSGYTF,TGTGCCAGCAGCGTGGTCATGCGGAGTGGCTACACCTTC
TRBD1,TRBJ2-7,TRBV7-2,NA,CASLRDREAYEQYF,TGTGCCAGCCTCCGGGACAGGGAGGCCTACGAGCAGTACTTC
NA,TRBJ1-3,TRBV2,once,CASSEEGIGNTIYF,TGTGCCAGCAGTGAAGAGGGGATTGGAAACACCATATATTTT
NA,TRBJ2-3,TRBV18,NA,CASSPIEDTQYF,TGTGCCAGCTCACCAATAGAGGATACGCAGTATTTT
TRBD2,TRBJ2-1,TRBV5-6,NA,CASSSTPGTSGRNEQFF,TGTGCCAGCAGCTCTACCCCCGGGACTAGCGGGAGGAATGAGCAGTTCTTC
NA,TRBJ1-6,TRBV5-6,once,CASSTTAVTLHF,TGTGCCAGCAGCACGACAGCAGTAACCCTCCACTTT
NA,TRBJ1-1,TRBV5-5,NA,CASRNQGWVARTEAFF,TGTGCCAGCAGAAATCAGGGTTGGGTCGCGCGGACTGAAGCTTTCTTT
NA,TRBJ1-1,TRBV19,NA,CASSIATRGNTEAFF,TGTGCCAGTAGTATTGCGACTAGGGGGAACACTGAAGCTTTCTTT
NA,TRBJ1-1,TRBV5-1,NA,CASSLASTGLNTEAFF,TGCGCCAGCAGCTTGGCTTCGACAGGCCTGAACACTGAAGCTTTCTTT
NA,TRBJ2-5,TRBV5-6,once,CASSVTGQETQYF,TGTGCCAGCAGCGTTACAGGACAAGAGACCCAGTACTTC
TRBD2,TRBJ2-7,TRBV2,NA,CASSDWGLTNYEQYF,TGTGCCAGCAGTGATTGGGGACTAACCAACTACGAGCAGTACTTC
NA,TRBJ1-2,TRBV7-9,NA,CASSPDPGAGYTF,TGTGCCAGCAGCCCCGACCCGGGAGCTGGCTACACCTTC
NA,TRBJ2-1,TRBV29-1,once,CSVLWGAYNEQFF,TGCAGCGTTCTTTGGGGGGCCTACAATGAGCAGTTCTTC
NA,TRBJ2-1,TRBV19,NA,CASSILYTGSNEQFF,TGTGCCAGTAGTATCCTATATACAGGGTCGAATGAGCAGTTCTTC